The next 3 T cell receptor beta chains were all read from a single sample in a study of T cells in Graves' hyperthyroidism and ophthalmopathy. RNA transcripts served as the template for amplifying TCR beta CDR3 regions. A first-round RT-PCR of the TCR CDR3 used the HTBI primer set. TCRdb re-called the multiplex PCR reads with MiXCR, one entry per CDR3 protein. The sample consists of 650,000 to 850,000 distinct CDR3 sequences, 15% to 20% of them appearing once. Sequencing was performed on blood. The receptors were sampled from a woman aged 45 to 65 with Graves' hyperthyroidism that later progressed to Graves' ophthalmopathy.

This chain uses TRBV5-8 with TRBJ2-2; D is uncertain. This CDR3 is 15 amino acids long. CDR1 and CDR2 from the germline V gene are SGHTS and YDEGEE. V lost 6 bases and J 4 bases, leaving 16 bases between the germline ends. The CDR3 DNA reads TGTGCCAGCAACCAATTGTGGGATAGCACCGGGGAGCTGTTTTTT. It is translated as CASNQLWDSTGELFF.

This clonotype came up a few times. V gene TRBV3-1 combines with J gene TRBJ2-2; D not certain. Germline V CDR1 and CDR2: LGHDT, YNNKEL (reference sequence). Deletions cut 4 bases from V and 4 bases from J, with 16 bases between. This CDR3 spans 16 amino acids. The CDR3: CASSPKNQRLTGELFF. The DNA for the CDR3 is TGTGCCAGCAGCCCCAAGAACCAGAGGCTCACCGGGGAGCTGTTTTTT. The full variable domain, with the rest looked up from reference TRBV3-1 and TRBJ2-2, is DTAVSQTPKYLVTQMGNDKSIKCEQNLGHDTMYWYKQDSKKFLKIMFSYNNKELIINETVPNRFSPKSPDKAHLNLHINSLELGDSAVYFCASSPKNQRLTGELFFGEGSRLTVL.

In its sample, this clonotype was seen many times. The chain employs TRBV12-3 or TRBV12-4 and TRBJ1-2; the D gene is possibly TRBD1 (5 bases). V was shortened by 6 bases and J by 6 bases, with 17 bases between the two germline ends. This CDR3 has 14 amino acids. DNA of the CDR3: TGTGCCAGCAGCCCCCCGGGGCGGACGAATGGCTACACCTTC. It specifies CASSPPGRTNGYTF.